The 2 T cell receptor beta chains presented below share a single source sample, sequenced in a study of prognosis after radiotherapy for stage I lung cancer. With two-round multiplex PCR, TCR beta CDR3 sequences were amplified from genomic DNA. Primers targeting each individual TRBV and TRBJ gene were applied in first-round PCR. TCRdb analysed the multiplex PCR reads with MiXCR anew, one entry per CDR3 protein. This sample has approximately 30,000 distinct CDR3 sequences, with about 34% found just once. The source was PBMCs, collected before or after stereotactic body radiation therapy (not recorded which). The receptors were sampled from a donor aged 50 or older with non-small cell lung cancer.

This clonotype was seen at least ten times. J is TRBJ2-7 and V is TRBV28; 13 nucleotides agree with TRBD2. With V trimmed by 2 bases and J by 5 bases, 3 bases remained unmatched. The V gene's germline CDR1 is MDHEN and CDR2 SYDVKM. There are 15 residues in the CDR3. CDR3 sequence reads: CASSLRTSGRHEQYF. The CDR3 DNA reads as TGTGCCAGCAGTTTACGGACTAGCGGGAGACACGAGCAGTACTTC.

This chain joins TRBV7-8 and TRBJ1-1; weak D call: TRBD1 (5 bases). This CDR3 spans 15 amino acids. Germline CDR1 reads SGHVS; CDR2 reads FQNEAQ. Deletions cut 4 bases from V and 0 bases from J, with 12 bases between. CDR3 in amino acids: CASSWDGGLNTEAFF. For the CDR3, the DNA is TGTGCCAGCAGCTGGGACGGAGGTTTGAACACTGAAGCTTTCTTT.